Below are 14 T cell receptor beta chains sequenced from a single sample in a study of long-term antiretroviral therapy in people with HIV. This was the immunoSEQ v3.0 assay at survey level. TCRdb's table, derived via immunoSEQ multiplex PCR, lists solely in-frame clones and lacks some. The table includes 25,000 to 35,000 clones, more than 85% detected once. Sequencing was performed on unsorted PBMCs, taken around 6.5 years after starting antiretroviral therapy. The receptor source for this set is a woman aged 40 to 50 with HIV.

This clone has just one count. The rearrangement uses TRBV7-9 and TRBJ2-7; D may be TRBD2 (5 bases). Germline loops: CDR1 SEHNR, CDR2 FQNEAQ (reference sequence). The CDR3 consists of 15 residues. Trimming took off 5 bases at V and 0 bases at J, with 14 bases between the two ends. The CDR3 loop reads CASSARTASSYEQYF. CDR3 coding DNA: TGTGCCAGCAGCGCCCGGACTGCCAGCTCCTACGAGCAGTACTTC.

This chain joins TRBV30 and TRBJ1-1; tentative D call: TRBD1 (5 bases). The CDR3 extends over 13 amino acids. V was clipped by 2 bases and J by 3 bases, with 10 bases between them. CDR1 GTSNPN and CDR2 SVGIG come from the germline V gene (reference sequence). CDR3: CAWSLLGDTEAFF. DNA for the CDR3: TGTGCCTGGAGTCTGCTGGGGGACACTGAAGCTTTCTTT.

This chain uses TRBV4-1 with TRBJ2-5, with 7 bases fitting TRBD2. Germline V gene sequence: CDR1 MGHRA, CDR2 YSYEKL. The V segment lost 0 bases and the J segment 10 bases; nucleotides outside the gene matches: 8. CDR3 length: 14 residues. This CDR3 is CASSQEASGGGQYF. The CDR3 DNA follows: TGCGCCAGCAGCCAAGAGGCTAGCGGAGGTGGCCAGTACTTC.

The V gene is TRBV5-6, the J gene TRBJ1-2, with 7 bases that match TRBD1. Germline V gene data show CDR1 as SGHDT and CDR2 as YYEEEE. V trimming: 4 bases; J trimming: 3 bases; junction bases outside the gene matches: 6. The CDR3 sequence is 14 residues long. This CDR3 reads CASSAGQADYGYTF. The CDR3 bases are TGTGCCAGCAGCGCCGGACAGGCCGACTATGGCTACACCTTC.

The V call is TRBV19, the J call TRBJ1-5, with D possibly being TRBD1 (5 bases). Between the trimmed V and J ends, which lost 7 bases and 4 bases, there was a span of 11 bases. The germline CDR1 and CDR2 sequences are LNHDA and SQIVND (reference sequence). The CDR3 sequence is 13 residues long. The CDR3 nucleotides are TGTGCCAGTAACCAAGGGGTGAATCAGCCCCAGCATTTT. This gives the protein CASNQGVNQPQHF.

V usage is TRBV19 and J usage is TRBJ1-5, with D maybe TRBD1 (6 bases). Germline V CDR1 and CDR2: LNHDA, SQIVND (reference sequence). This CDR3 is built from 17 residues. The germline V and J ends were trimmed by 1 base and 0 bases, with 13 bases remaining between them. The DNA of the CDR3 is TGTGCCAGTAGTATAGCGAGCAGGACAGATAGCAATCAGCCCCAGCATTTT. Encoded protein: CASSIASRTDSNQPQHF.

V is TRBV5-1 and J is TRBJ2-7, with 8 bases that match TRBD1. The CDR3 has 15 residues. The germline gives CDR1 SGHRS, CDR2 YFSETQ. V shed 5 bases and J 3 bases; nucleotides not matched to a gene: 10. Written as DNA, the CDR3 is TGCGCCAGCAGATTGTACGGGACAGGATACTACGAGCAGTACTTC. This sequence encodes CASRLYGTGYYEQYF.

The chain uses TRBV25-1 and TRBJ2-5; 11 bases agree with TRBD2. Losses at the gene ends were 4 bases for V and 5 bases for J; bases not matched to a gene: 6. Germline CDR1 reads MGHDK; CDR2 reads SYGVNS. The CDR3 loop spans 15 amino acids. CDR3 DNA: TGTGCCAGCAGTGGGGGGAGGACTAGCGGGGAGACCCAGTACTTC. It codes for CASSGGRTSGETQYF.

The chain recombines TRBV5-8 with TRBJ2-4, with a possible D match to TRBD1 (6 bases). Trimming took off 4 bases at V and 4 bases at J, with 18 bases between the two ends. The germline CDR1 and CDR2 sequences are SGHTS and YDEGEE. CDR3 size: 16 residues. CDR3 DNA sequence: TGTGCCAGCAGCCCGGGGACAAACCCGAGGAAAAACATTCAGTACTTC. Translating it yields CASSPGTNPRKNIQYF.

The chain couples TRBV18 to TRBJ1-2; 9 nucleotides match TRBD1. V lost 3 bases and J lost 8; bases outside the gene matches: 13. CDR1 and CDR2 from the germline V gene are KGHSH and LQKENI. The CDR3 sequence is 16 residues long. DNA of the CDR3: TGTGCCAGCTCACCTCCCAACCGGGACAGGGCTGGCGGCTACACCTTC. Encoded protein: CASSPPNRDRAGGYTF.

This chain links TRBV19 with TRBJ1-4; 7 nucleotides match TRBD1. V dropped 6 bases and J dropped 7; count of bases not matched to a gene: 11. The V gene's germline CDR1 is LNHDA and CDR2 SQIVND (reference sequence). This CDR3 is 15 amino acids long. The CDR3 is CASRFSKGAGEKLFF. The CDR3 nucleotides are TGTGCCAGTAGATTTTCTAAGGGGGCCGGTGAAAAACTGTTTTTT.

The genes are TRBV2 and TRBJ2-5; tentatively, D is TRBD1 or TRBD2 (5 bases each). The ends were cut back, 6 bases at V and 5 bases at J, with 13 bases in the middle. Germline V gene data show CDR1 as SNHLY and CDR2 as FYNNEI. The CDR3 length is 13 residues. The CDR3 region is CASRGDPSETQYF. The CDR3 DNA follows: TGTGCCAGCAGGGGGGACCCCTCCGAGACCCAGTACTTC.

V usage is TRBV28 and J usage is TRBJ1-2, with TRBD1 matching 10 bases. The CDR3 is 14 residues long. Germline V CDR1 and CDR2: MDHEN, SYDVKM. Trimming at V came to 5 bases and at J to 7 bases, leaving 7 bases not matched to a gene. The chain's CDR3 is CASSLDRGRGGYTF. CDR3 DNA sequence: TGTGCCAGCAGTCTCGACAGGGGGCGCGGTGGCTACACCTTC.

The chain links TRBV2 to TRBJ1-1; 8 bases agree with TRBD1. The V and J ends lost 6 bases and 4 bases, in that order; junction bases with no gene match: 7. This CDR3 has 14 amino acids. The germline CDR1 and CDR2 sequences are SNHLY and FYNNEI. The CDR3 sequence: CASRDREGRTEAFF. The DNA of the CDR3 is TGTGCCAGCAGGGACAGGGAGGGTCGCACTGAAGCTTTCTTT.